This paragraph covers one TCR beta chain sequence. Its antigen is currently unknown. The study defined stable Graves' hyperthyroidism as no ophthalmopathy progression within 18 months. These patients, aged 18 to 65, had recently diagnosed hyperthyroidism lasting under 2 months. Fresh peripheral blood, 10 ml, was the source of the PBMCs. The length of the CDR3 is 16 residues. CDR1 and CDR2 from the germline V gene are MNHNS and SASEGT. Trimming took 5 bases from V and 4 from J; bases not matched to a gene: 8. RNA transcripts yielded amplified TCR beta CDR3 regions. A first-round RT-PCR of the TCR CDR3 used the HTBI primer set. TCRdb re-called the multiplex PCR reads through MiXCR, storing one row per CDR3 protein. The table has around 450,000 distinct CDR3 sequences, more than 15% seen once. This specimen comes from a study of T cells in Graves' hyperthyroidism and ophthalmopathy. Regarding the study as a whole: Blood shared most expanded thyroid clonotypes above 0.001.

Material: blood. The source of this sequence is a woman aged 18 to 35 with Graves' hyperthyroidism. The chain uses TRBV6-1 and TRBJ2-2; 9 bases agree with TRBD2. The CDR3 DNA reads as TGTGCCAGCAGTCTGACTAGCGGCGGGCGCACCGGGGAGCTGTTTTTT. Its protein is CASSLTSGGRTGELFF.